One sample yielded the 2 T cell receptor beta chains listed below, sequenced in a study of blood T cell repertoires in COVID-19 (TCRdb year 2020). Library method: the immunoSEQ multiplex PCR assay. As stored in TCRdb, this immuneACCESS dataset retains in-frame rearrangements with V and J assigned. A fraction of the clones does not appear; measured against another copy, unresolved V genes explain less than half of the discrepancy, and the remainder lacks a known reason. This sample holds about 300,000 clones; around 86% were observed only once. Around 1.5% of the sample goes to the ten largest clones. The sequencing sample was made of peripheral blood. The receptors derive from a woman aged 40 to 49 who had recovered from COVID-19.

V usage is TRBV12-2 and J usage is TRBJ1-2. TRBV12-2 is a recognized pseudogene. The CDR3 loop spans 12 amino acids. The CDR3 DNA follows: TGTGCAAGTCGCCCTCCCGAGGGATGCTACACCTTC. Protein: CASRPPEGCYTF.

This CDR3 reads CASSFDPTGGVAYEQYF. CDR3 DNA: TGCGCCAGCAGCTTTGACCCTACAGGGGGAGTGGCCTACGAGCAGTACTTC. The gene calls are TRBV5-1 and TRBJ2-7; 8 bases fit TRBD1. The CDR3 runs 17 residues. Germline V lookup: CDR1 SGHRS, CDR2 YFSETQ. Trimming at V came to 2 bases and at J to 2 bases, leaving 12 bases not matched to a gene.